This T cell receptor (beta chain) stems from a study of shared clonotypes between healthy human individuals (dated by TCRdb to the early 2020s). For context, the study as a whole: The cohort comprised a couple of women and a few men aged 18 to 49 years. To estimate repertoire size and how much clonotype sharing occurs between individuals, the study deeply sequenced the blood TCR repertoires of about five healthy adults. For each donor, CD4 naive and CD4 memory were each run on three plates, CD8 naive on two plates, and CD8 memory on one plate. Different laboratories and diverse techniques were used to prepare libraries and sequence TCR repertoires, to increase sequencing depth and limit assay-specific biases. Per donor, leukapheresis produced somewhere between about 0.94 and 9 billion PBMCs.

Comments on this clone: The antigen this receptor binds is unknown. Base quality data are lacking; no much larger clone is found one base away.

The donors were healthy, HIV-negative adults with no recently reported acute infections or vaccinations. Every donor was a Caucasian adult living in Nashville, Tennessee, USA. Magnetic negative selection was used to enrich CD4+ T cells, after which naive cells were positively selected on CD45RA and the negative fraction became the memory subset. Blood was obtained by leukapheresis, after which PBMCs were separated by Ficoll-Histopaque density gradient centrifugation and cryopreserved in liquid nitrogen vapor phase. Purity and quantity of every magnetically sorted T cell population were checked by analytical flow cytometry. From each sorted fraction, genomic DNA was isolated and quantified by UV absorbance on a Nanodrop 2000c. Using the deep immunoSEQ assay, TCR CDR3 regions were amplified from genomic DNA by multiplex PCR. For each cell subset, the extracted genomic DNA was distributed evenly across all wells of several immunoSEQ 96-well plates, and each plate served as one replicate. For sorted subsets, 200 to 250 ng of genomic DNA, equivalent to tens of thousands of T cell genomes, went into each replicate PCR. The purified libraries were quantified using a Qubit 3.0 fluorometer, sized with a Bioanalyzer 2100, and then quantified again using the KAPA Library Quantification kit. A separate single-read 150-cycle Illumina NextSeq 550 flow cell was used to sequence each immunoSEQ 96-well plate. On the study's bioinformatics: Because the immunoSEQ output included only junctional sequences and no quality scores, the filtering could not be the same as the filtering used for full-length reads. To assign V/J genes and CDR3, sequences were annotated using PyIR, a Python wrapper for IgBLAST v1.9, with IMGT germline references. Any read was removed if the V/J assignment was weak (E-value above 1e-6), the CDR3 was missing, or the read contained stop codons, out-of-frame junctions, or ambiguous translated residues. V3J clonotypes were defined as sequences sharing the same inferred V gene, J gene, and CDR3 amino acid sequence. The percentage overlap between two repertoires was calculated by dividing the number of shared unique clonotypes by the size of the smaller repertoire. RTK rarefaction, the Chao1 estimator, and Recon v2.1 estimates of unobserved clonotypes were used to assess repertoire richness. Generation probabilities were computed with OLGA for all TCRbeta clonotypes obtained by the gDNA method from several donors. TCRdb provides this immuneACCESS table in a form limited to in-frame rearrangements. Some clones are lacking; in checked studies, under half of them reflect an unresolved V gene, and why the rest are absent is not known. For V, J and clone size, that table is used; D and trimming come from the DNA. A total of 740,000 or so clones appear in this sample, around 73% of them only once. Around 1.8% of the sample is held by the ten biggest clonotypes.

CDR1 is given as SGDLS and CDR2 as YYNGEE, both from the germline V gene. Spanning cysteine to phenylalanine, the CDR3 consists of 14 amino acids. Only the CDR3 region is kept as DNA, spanning 42 bases read in frame from base 1. Beyond this particular receptor, the publication reports: Even with the large sequencing depth, rarefaction of the sorted-subset datasets indicated that sequencing was incomplete. Naive subsets generally had larger estimated clonotype richness than memory subsets did. Pairwise subsampling indicated that sequencing depth was expected to affect the degree of clonotype sharing among donors. Sampling was restricted to blood, and TCR repertoires in tissues likely differ from the TCR repertoires found in blood. Compared with non-shared clonotypes, the clonotypes found in all four sorted-subset donors had higher generation probabilities. About 5% of naive CD4, 3.5% of naive CD8, 2.3% of memory CD4, and 0.4% of memory CD8 clonotypes were shared across a few donors. Because the study included only a small number of donors, the genetic and exposure-history diversity represented was limited.

The TCR was taken from a woman aged 30 to 39 in good health. Recombination connected TRBV9 to TRBJ2-7, and TRBD2 may be the D gene, going by 6 matching bases. The J call may be mistaken, given a closer DNA end match to TRBJ2-5. The sequenced sample was memory CD4+ T cells sorted from blood. The cell subset or site label for this specimen denotes: CD45RA-negative fraction. The nucleotide sequence reads as follows: TGTGCCAGCAGCGTGGATCGACTAGTGGAGACCCAGTACTTC. This yields the protein CASSVDRLVETQYF.